This T cell receptor beta chain was observed in a study of blood T cells in healthy people across ages. Healthy Caucasians from Russia aged 6 to 90 served as donors. A second about 6 to 12 cycle PCR used barcoded and J-beta primers. Each cDNA molecule, via a template-switch adaptor with 12 random nucleotides, was tagged. TCRdb used MiXCR to reprocess the 5' RACE reads, holding one entry per CDR3 protein. The data show 980,000 or so distinct CDR3 sequences, with under 50% seen just once and 13% held by the top ten. The sequenced sample was blood. The TCR originated in a man younger than 45 in good health.

The CDR3 bases are TGTGCCAGCAGCCATCTAGCGGGGGGGCCAAATGAGCAGTTCTTC. This gives the protein CASSHLAGGPNEQFF. The V call is TRBV6-5, the J call TRBJ2-1; 12 bases match TRBD2. Looked up from germline, CDR1 is MNHEY and CDR2 is SVGAGI. V lost 6 bases, J lost 7 bases, and 7 bases stayed unmatched. The CDR3 has 15 residues.